Below, one T cell receptor (beta chain) is given with its context. The sample comes from a study of T cells after posttransplantation cyclophosphamide. TCRdb's copy holds only in-frame clones and misses some; the assay was immunoSEQ multiplex PCR. The top ten hold less than 3.5% of the sample, which has tens of thousands of clones, around 91% seen once. CDR3 length: 15 residues. Germline CDR1 and CDR2: SGHAT and FQDESV (reference sequence). The chain is built from TRBV11-1 and TRBJ2-5; 9 bases line up with TRBD1. The J call may be wrong; the DNA end is better matched by TRBJ2-7. Specimen: PBMCs. This clonotype was obtained from a woman in her forties or fifties in good health and a related stem cell transplant donor. This CDR3 is CASSREGQGTYEQYF. The CDR3 bases are TGTGCCAGCAGCCGAGAGGGACAGGGAACTTACGAGCAGTACTTC.